Listed here are 21 T cell receptor beta chains from one sample, sequenced in a study of blood T cell repertoires in COVID-19. Measured with immunoSEQ multiplex PCR; TCRdb has only the in-frame clones, and not every one. This sample has 95,000 to 110,000 clones, with more than 85% found just once. Sequenced sample: peripheral blood. The receptors here all came from a human donor in a cohort sampled during active COVID-19.

The chain is built from TRBV7-9 and TRBJ1-2; D not resolved. The CDR3 runs to 14 residues. The germline V gene has CDR1 SEHNR and CDR2 FQNEAQ (reference sequence). Trimming took 5 bases from V and 4 from J, leaving 14 bases between them. The CDR3 loop is CASSPTEIAYGYTF. The CDR3, as DNA: TGTGCCAGCAGCCCAACAGAAATCGCCTATGGCTACACCTTC.

The chain couples TRBV28 to TRBJ1-2; perhaps TRBD1 as D (5 bases). Germline V lookup: CDR1 MDHEN, CDR2 SYDVKM. The CDR3 is 11 residues long. V lost 10 bases and J lost 4, with 10 bases in between. CDR3 in amino acids: CAIIDSYGYTF. Here the CDR3 DNA reads TGTGCCATCATAGACAGCTATGGCTACACCTTC.

This chain joins TRBV6-5 and TRBJ2-1; D is perhaps TRBD2 (5 bases). Germline V gives CDR1 MNHEY, CDR2 SVGAGI. CDR3 length equals 15 residues. Trimming shortened V by 5 bases and J by 8 bases, and 19 bases separated the two germline ends. The CDR3: CASSPILMTTHEQFF. The CDR3 DNA reads TGTGCCAGCAGTCCGATTTTGATGACTACGCATGAGCAGTTCTTC.

The chain has TRBV6-5 and TRBJ2-7; D might be TRBD1 (6 bases). Trimming pared 5 bases from V and 3 bases from J, leaving 17 bases between. The germline gives CDR1 MNHEY, CDR2 SVGAGI. CDR3 length: 15 residues. The CDR3 protein is CASSPRATGFYEQYF. CDR3 DNA: TGTGCCAGCAGTCCCCGGGCGACAGGATTCTACGAGCAGTACTTC.

The chain is built from TRBV5-1 and TRBJ2-3; 11 positions match TRBD2. The CDR3 sequence is 16 residues long. The V and J ends lost 4 bases and 0 bases, in that order; junction bases with no gene match: 4. Germline assignment: CDR1 SGHRS and CDR2 YFSETQ. CDR3 in DNA: TGCGCCAGCAGCGCGTGGACTAGCGGGAGCACAGATACGCAGTATTTT. Its translation: CASSAWTSGSTDTQYF.

This chain links TRBV7-3 with TRBJ2-3; D might be TRBD1 (5 bases). CDR3 length: 16 residues. Trimming left V 2 bases short and J 1 base short, with 13 bases between. Germline loops: CDR1 SGHTA, CDR2 FQGTGA. The CDR3 DNA is TGTGCCAGCAGCTTAGGCGGCAGGGTGGGCACAGATACGCAGTATTTT. Translated, it gives CASSLGGRVGTDTQYF.

J is TRBJ2-7 and V is TRBV9; D not resolved. CDR3 length equals 14 residues. Germline-derived CDR1 and CDR2 are SGDLS and YYNGEE. V lost 0 bases, J lost 2 bases, and 9 bases lay in between. The CDR3 here is CASSVDVSPYEQYF. CDR3 coding DNA: TGTGCCAGCAGCGTAGACGTCAGTCCCTACGAGCAGTACTTC. Full variable domain (missing parts from reference TRBV9 and TRBJ2-7): DSGVTQTPKHLITATGQRVTLRCSPRSGDLSVYWYQQSLDQGLQFLIQYYNGEERAKGNILERFSAQQFPDLHSELNLSSLELGDSALYFCASSVDVSPYEQYFGPGTRLTVT.

The chain couples TRBV7-3 to TRBJ2-2; TRBD1 matches at 10 bases. The CDR3 covers 16 residues. V lost 8 bases and J lost 4; bases outside the gene matches: 10. CDR1 SGHTA and CDR2 FQGTGA come from the germline V gene. The chain's CDR3 is CASQPGGTGVTGELFF. CDR3 nucleotide sequence: TGTGCCAGCCAGCCCGGCGGGACAGGGGTCACCGGGGAGCTGTTTTTT.

This clone was seen just once. The chain couples TRBV7-6 to TRBJ2-3; D is undetermined. The CDR3 spans 12 residues. Trimming took off 2 bases at V and 5 bases at J, with 5 bases between the two ends. Germline-derived CDR1 and CDR2 are SGHVS and FNYEAQ. CDR3 sequence: CASSLHLDTQYF. The CDR3 region has the DNA TGTGCCAGCAGCTTACATTTAGATACGCAGTATTTT.

V is TRBV5-3 and J is TRBJ2-1; TRBD2 matches at 12 bases. TRBV5-3 is an open reading frame whose function is uncertain. V lost 2 bases, J lost 0 bases, and 12 bases stayed unmatched. The CDR3 runs to 20 residues. CDR3 in amino acids: CARSLSRLAGDFSSYNEQFF. The CDR3 DNA reads as TGTGCCAGAAGCTTATCCCGACTAGCGGGAGACTTTAGCTCCTACAATGAGCAGTTCTTC.

The rearrangement joins TRBV5-1 to TRBJ2-1; D might be TRBD1 (6 bases). This CDR3 is built from 16 residues. Germline V gene sequence: CDR1 SGHRS, CDR2 YFSETQ. Trimming removed 3 bases at V and 4 bases at J, with 17 bases between. Here the CDR3 reads CASSSVAGTTYNEQFF. In nucleotides, the CDR3 is TGCGCCAGCAGCTCGGTAGCCGGGACAACTTACAATGAGCAGTTCTTC.

The chain has TRBV6-2 or TRBV6-3 and TRBJ2-1; D perhaps matches TRBD1 (6 bases). Trimming removed 5 bases from V and 8 bases from J, with 22 bases in between. In germline, CDR1 is MNHEY, CDR2 SVGEGT. The CDR3 extends over 16 amino acids. CDR3 loop: CASSGRDRWRFDEQFF. Written as DNA, the CDR3 is TGTGCCAGCAGTGGCCGCGACAGGTGGCGTTTCGATGAGCAGTTCTTC.

The chain combines TRBV7-9 with TRBJ2-7, with a possible D match to TRBD2 (5 bases). The germline V gene encodes CDR1 SEHNR and CDR2 FQNEAQ (reference sequence). The CDR3 runs 13 residues. V was trimmed by 1 base and J by 6 bases, leaving 10 bases between them. CDR3 sequence reads: CASSLDGVPEQYF. CDR3 DNA sequence: TGTGCCAGCAGCTTAGACGGGGTTCCCGAGCAGTACTTC.

The gene calls are TRBV18 and TRBJ1-4, with a weak D call TRBD1 (5 bases). Germline-derived CDR1 and CDR2 are KGHSH and LQKENI. The CDR3 spans 16 residues. Deletions cut 6 bases from V and 8 bases from J, with 22 bases between. CDR3 amino acids: CASSPLSGAIGEKLFF. CDR3 DNA sequence: TGTGCCAGCTCGCCGTTGAGTGGGGCTATTGGGGAAAAACTGTTTTTT.

The V call is TRBV6-2 or TRBV6-3, the J call TRBJ2-7; D is ambiguous. The CDR3 loop spans 13 amino acids. V was trimmed by 6 bases and J by 2 bases, leaving 11 bases between them. Germline V CDR1 and CDR2: MNHEY, SVGEGT. Written as DNA, the CDR3 is TGTGCCAGCAGCGCGCGGCGGCCCTACGAGCAGTACTTC. This encodes CASSARRPYEQYF.

The V and J genes are TRBV28 and TRBJ1-1; 10 bases are shared with TRBD1. Germline V gene data show CDR1 as MDHEN and CDR2 as SYDVKM. V dropped 6 bases and J dropped 0; count of bases not matched to a gene: 1. The CDR3 contains 14 residues. The CDR3 DNA sequence: TGTGCCAGCAGGACAGGGGGCATGAACACTGAAGCTTTCTTT. As protein: CASRTGGMNTEAFF.

The chain joins TRBV9 to TRBJ2-7, with a tentative D call TRBD2 (6 bases). Trimming took 4 bases from V and 5 from J, leaving 22 bases between them. Germline V lookup: CDR1 SGDLS, CDR2 YYNGEE. The CDR3 is 16 amino acids. The CDR3 loop reads CASSSNLWGDPHEQYF. CDR3 DNA: TGTGCCAGCAGCTCCAATCTCTGGGGGGACCCCCACGAGCAGTACTTC.

This sequence joins TRBV5-1 and TRBJ2-6; no firm D call. Looked up from germline, CDR1 is SGHRS and CDR2 is YFSETQ. The CDR3 contains 17 residues. Trimming pared 0 bases from V and 4 bases from J, leaving 14 bases between. Here the CDR3 reads CASSLAAVFEGANVLTF. The CDR3 coding sequence is TGCGCCAGCAGCTTGGCCGCAGTGTTCGAAGGGGCCAACGTCCTGACTTTC.

This chain joins TRBV14 and TRBJ1-2, with D unclear. The CDR3 totals 13 residues. CDR1 and CDR2 from the germline V gene are SGHDN and FVKESK. V was trimmed by 0 bases and J by 7 bases, leaving 9 bases between them. In DNA form, the CDR3 reads TGTGCCAGCAGCCAAGATCAGTATCGTGGCTACACCTTC. Encoded protein: CASSQDQYRGYTF.

The rearrangement links TRBV3-1 (or the pseudogene TRBV3-2) to TRBJ2-7, with 8 bases lining up with TRBD2. V lost 1 base to trimming and J lost 3 bases; unmatched junction nucleotides: 5. The germline V gene has CDR1 LGHDT and CDR2 YNNKEL (reference sequence). The CDR3 length is 15 residues. The CDR3 DNA follows: TGTGCCAGCAGCCAAGTCGGGAGGGCGGGCTACGAGCAGTACTTC. Amino acid sequence: CASSQVGRAGYEQYF.

This clone showed up just a few times. The rearrangement uses TRBV4-2 and TRBJ1-2, with 10 bases lining up with TRBD1. Trimming at V came to 3 bases and at J to 4 bases, leaving 5 bases not matched to a gene. The CDR3 runs to 15 residues. From germline, CDR1 is LGHNA and CDR2 YNFKEQ. The CDR3 DNA reads TGTGCCAGCAGCCACGGGACAGGGGAGGCCTATGGCTACACCTTC. As protein: CASSHGTGEAYGYTF.